This record covers a single TCR beta chain. This clonotype has more than one count but fewer than ten. No antigen is known for it. No much larger clone exists at a distance of one base, and base qualities are not known. The data derive from a study of CD8 T cells in ankylosing spondylitis (dated by TCRdb to 2017 to 2019). General notes on the study: To find TCR variants linked to disease, the study profiled T cell receptor beta repertoires in ankylosing spondylitis patients and healthy donors. In total, the full study cohort was made up of 85 to 140 healthy donors and 20 to 25 ankylosing spondylitis patients. Samples of peripheral blood were taken, and for ankylosing spondylitis patients, synovial fluid was collected as well. Overall study results and their limits: Some of the motif variants had been reported before in the synovial fluid and blood of reactive arthritis patients, a finding that suggests common disease-initiation mechanisms. A TCR beta motif of several highly homologous amino acid variants appeared characteristic of blood from ankylosing spondylitis patients. A CD8+ phenotype was shown by the disease-linked clones, which were found at relatively low frequencies in peripheral blood. The disease-linked clones were reported to be significantly enriched in matched synovial fluid samples from ankylosing spondylitis patients.

CDR1 is given as KGHDR and CDR2 as SFDVKD, both from the germline V gene. Relative to germline, V is 3 bases shorter and J is 8 bases shorter, with 15 bases between their ends. The CDR3 runs 14 residues from the cysteine to the phenylalanine. Of all the DNA, just the CDR3 is kept, 42 bases in frame from base 1. These reads were obtained on an Illumina HiSeq 2500. Quantitative 5'-RACE with molecular barcodes was the method used to prepare the TCR beta libraries. The study's processing was this. Disease-linked TCR variants were identified with a new computational method built on a probabilistic model of VDJ rearrangement. TCRdb trimmed the raw reads at Q25, called clones with MiXCR and kept productive beta chains. Every entry covers one CDR3 protein and lists the most common genes and DNA from its rows. The V and J calls and clone size come from TCRdb's table, not from the authors' own analysis. For this sample there are about 460,000 distinct CDR3 sequences; approximately 5% appear just once. The top ten clonotypes cover roughly 3.3% of the sample.

The sequence links TRBV24-1 to TRBJ1-2; a tentative D match to TRBD1 spans 6 bases. The receptor was isolated from a male donor with ankylosing spondylitis. The sequencing sample was made of blood, either unsorted or a sorted T cell fraction (not recorded which). The bases are TGTGCCACCAGTGATCACCGGACAGTCCACGGCTACACCTTC. This yields the protein CATSDHRTVHGYTF.